This TCR beta chain emerged from a study of CD8+ T cells in alopecia areata. Following extraction, RNA underwent reverse transcription to cDNA, which served as the sequencing template. The protocol was immunoSEQ multiplex PCR, while the TCRdb copy is restricted to in-frame clones and leaves out a portion. The sample yields tens of thousands of clones, roughly 65% seen once. The CDR3 length is 13 residues. Between the trimmed V and J ends, which lost 6 bases and 1 base, there was a span of 9 bases. Germline CDR1 and CDR2: MNHEY and SMNVEV (reference sequence). The table lists this clone with a few counts. Described treatment: oral pan-JAK inhibitor, 5-10 mg twice daily.

The clonotype originates from a human donor with alopecia areata. V and J are TRBV27 and TRBJ2-5; D tentatively reads TRBD1 or TRBD2 (5 bases each). Material: CD8+ T cells sorted from blood, obtained at week 4, from a patient treated with tofacitinib. The CDR3 loop is CASRGRVQETQYF. CDR3 DNA sequence: TGTGCCAGCAGGGGACGAGTCCAAGAGACCCAGTACTTC.